Given below is one T cell receptor beta chain in context. The sample originates from a study of blood T cell repertoires in COVID-19. Study-wide context: The analysed material was cDNA or gDNA that came from T cells, B-cell-depleted T cells, or PBMCs.

Source study methods: Amplifying reference gene primers gave estimates of nucleated cell counts. Libraries were prepared by immunoSEQ multiplex PCR; TCRdb keeps only in-frame clonotypes and omits some of them. The D gene and trimming were derived from the DNA, and the V and J assignments and clone size from that table. The sample records around 260,000 clones, approximately 83% being singletons. The TCR sequence derives from a woman between 45 and 65 years old who had recovered from COVID-19. Sequencing was performed on peripheral blood.

CDR3 amino acids: CASSDSTGFSNEQFF. The CDR3 coding sequence is TGTGCCAGCAGCGACTCAACAGGCTTCTCCAATGAGCAGTTCTTC. This chain links TRBV7-9 with TRBJ2-1; TRBD1 is a possible D gene (5 bases). The CDR3 runs 15 residues. V was trimmed by 5 bases and J by 6 bases, leaving 17 bases between them. Germline CDR1 SEHNR, CDR2 FQNEAQ (reference sequence).